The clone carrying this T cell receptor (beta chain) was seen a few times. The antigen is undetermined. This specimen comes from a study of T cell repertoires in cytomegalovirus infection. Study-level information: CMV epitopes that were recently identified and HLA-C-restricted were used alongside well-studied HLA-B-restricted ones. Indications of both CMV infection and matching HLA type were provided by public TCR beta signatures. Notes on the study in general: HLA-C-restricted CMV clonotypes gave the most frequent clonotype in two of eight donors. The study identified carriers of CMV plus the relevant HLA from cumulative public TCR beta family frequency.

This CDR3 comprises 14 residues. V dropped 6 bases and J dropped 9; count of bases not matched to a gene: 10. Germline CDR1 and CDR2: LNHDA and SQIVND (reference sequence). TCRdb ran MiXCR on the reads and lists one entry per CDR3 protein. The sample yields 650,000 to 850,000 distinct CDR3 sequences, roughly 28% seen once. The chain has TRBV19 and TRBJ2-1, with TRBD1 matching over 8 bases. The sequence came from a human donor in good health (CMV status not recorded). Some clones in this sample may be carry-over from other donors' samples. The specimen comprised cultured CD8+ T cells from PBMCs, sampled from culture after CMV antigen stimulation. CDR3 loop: CASSQGAVPSEQFF. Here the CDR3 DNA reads TGTGCCAGTAGCCAGGGGGCCGTACCTAGTGAGCAGTTCTTC.